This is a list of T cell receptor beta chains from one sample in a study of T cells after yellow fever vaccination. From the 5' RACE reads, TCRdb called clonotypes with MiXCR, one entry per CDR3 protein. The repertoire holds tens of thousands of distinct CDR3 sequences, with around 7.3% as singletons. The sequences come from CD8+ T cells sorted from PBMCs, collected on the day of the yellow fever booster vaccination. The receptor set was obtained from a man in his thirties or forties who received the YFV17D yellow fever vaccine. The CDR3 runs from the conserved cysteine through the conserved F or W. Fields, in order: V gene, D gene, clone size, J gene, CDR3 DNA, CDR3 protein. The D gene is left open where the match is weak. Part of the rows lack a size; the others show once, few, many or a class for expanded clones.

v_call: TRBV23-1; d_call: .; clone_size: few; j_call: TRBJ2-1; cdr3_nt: TGCGCCAGCACCCCCAGACCCCGTAGGGACTCGAATTACAATGAGCAGTTCTTC; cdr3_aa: CASTPRPRRDSNYNEQFF
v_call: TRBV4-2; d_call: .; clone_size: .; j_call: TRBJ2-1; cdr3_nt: TGTGCCAGCAGCCAAGACGTCGGGCCGTTGGAGCAGTTCTTC; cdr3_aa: CASSQDVGPLEQFF
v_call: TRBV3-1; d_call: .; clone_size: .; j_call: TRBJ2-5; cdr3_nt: TGTGCCAGCAGCCAAGGTCAGGGTTTGAGAGAGACCCAGTACTTC; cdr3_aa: CASSQGQGLRETQYF
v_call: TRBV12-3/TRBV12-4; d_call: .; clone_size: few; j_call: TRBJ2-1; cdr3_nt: TGTGCCAGCAGCCCGACTAGATTTGAGCAGTTCTTC; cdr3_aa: CASSPTRFEQFF
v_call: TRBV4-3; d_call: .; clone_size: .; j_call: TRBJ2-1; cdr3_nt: TGCGCCAGCAACCCACAACTAGACAATGAGCAGTTCTTC; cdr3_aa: CASNPQLDNEQFF
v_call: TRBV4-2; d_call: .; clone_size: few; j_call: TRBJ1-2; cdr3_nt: TGTGCCAGCAGCCAGTGGCCTTCGGGCTACACCTTC; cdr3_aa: CASSQWPSGYTF
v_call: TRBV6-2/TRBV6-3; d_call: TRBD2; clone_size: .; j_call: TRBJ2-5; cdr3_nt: TGTGCCAGCAGAGTCCCAGTTGCGACTAGCGACCAAGAGACCCAGTACTTC; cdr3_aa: CASRVPVATSDQETQYF
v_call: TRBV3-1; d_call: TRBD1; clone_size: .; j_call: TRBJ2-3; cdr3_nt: TGTGCCAGCAGCCAGTGGACAGGAACAGATACGCAGTATTTT; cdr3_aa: CASSQWTGTDTQYF
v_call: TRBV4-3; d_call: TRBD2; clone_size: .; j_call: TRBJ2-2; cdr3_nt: TGCGCCAGCAGCCACACTCCGCTAGCGGCCGGGGAGCTGTTTTTT; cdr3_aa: CASSHTPLAAGELFF
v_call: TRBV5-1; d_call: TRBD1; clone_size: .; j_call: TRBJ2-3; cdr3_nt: TGCGCCAGCAGCTTGGCCGAGACAGGGCCTCCAGATACGCAGTATTTT; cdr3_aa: CASSLAETGPPDTQYF
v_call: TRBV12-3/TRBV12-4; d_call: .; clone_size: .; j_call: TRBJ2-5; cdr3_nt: TGTGCCAGCAGTTCTCGGCAGCAAGAGACCCAGTACTTC; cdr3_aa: CASSSRQQETQYF
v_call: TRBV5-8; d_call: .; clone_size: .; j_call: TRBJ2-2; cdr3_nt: TGTGCCAGCAGCCGGCATCGGGGAGAGGGCACCGGGGAGCTGTTTTTT; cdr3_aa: CASSRHRGEGTGELFF
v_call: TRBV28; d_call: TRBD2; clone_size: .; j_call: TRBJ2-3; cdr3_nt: TGTGCCAGCAAACTGCCCGTAGCGGGTCCCACAGATACGCAGTATTTT; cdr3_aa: CASKLPVAGPTDTQYF
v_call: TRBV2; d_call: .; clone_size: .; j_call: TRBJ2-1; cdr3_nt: TGTGCCAGCAGTGAATTGGGTAGCTATGAGCAGTTCTTC; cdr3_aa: CASSELGSYEQFF
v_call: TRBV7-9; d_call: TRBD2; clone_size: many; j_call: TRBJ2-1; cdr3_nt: TGTGCCAGCAGCCCGCCGGGACTAGCGGGTTACAATGAGCAGTTCTTC; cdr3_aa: CASSPPGLAGYNEQFF
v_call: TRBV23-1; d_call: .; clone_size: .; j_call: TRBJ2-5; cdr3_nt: TGCGCCAGGGTATACCCCCATGCGGAGACCCAGTACTTC; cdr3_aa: CARVYPHAETQYF
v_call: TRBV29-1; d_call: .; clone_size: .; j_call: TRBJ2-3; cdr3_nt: TGCAGCGTCTCTAGGTCCGCAGATACGCAGTATTTT; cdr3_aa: CSVSRSADTQYF
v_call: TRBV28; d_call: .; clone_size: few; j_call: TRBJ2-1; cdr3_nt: TGTGCCAGCAGGGGTACGCGAGAGGGCTACAATGAGCAGTTCTTC; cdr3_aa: CASRGTREGYNEQFF
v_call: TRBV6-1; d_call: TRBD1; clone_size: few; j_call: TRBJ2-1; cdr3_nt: TGTGCCAGCAGACCAGGGACAGGGAGCTCCTACAATGAGCAGTTCTTC; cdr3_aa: CASRPGTGSSYNEQFF
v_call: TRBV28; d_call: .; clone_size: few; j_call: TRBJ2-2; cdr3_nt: TGTGCCAGCAGTTCTCCATGGACTGAGAACACCGGGGAGCTGTTTTTT; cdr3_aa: CASSSPWTENTGELFF
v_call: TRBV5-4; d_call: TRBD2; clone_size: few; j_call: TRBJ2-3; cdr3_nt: TGTGCCAGCAGCCCAGGGACTAGCGGGCGGGTAGATACGCAGTATTTT; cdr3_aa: CASSPGTSGRVDTQYF
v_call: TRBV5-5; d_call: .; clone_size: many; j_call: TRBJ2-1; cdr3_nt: TGTGCCAGCAGCTCCGTTATAGGGAATTACAATGAGCAGTTCTTC; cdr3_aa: CASSSVIGNYNEQFF
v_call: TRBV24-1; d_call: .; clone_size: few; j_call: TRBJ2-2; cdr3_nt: TGTGCCACCAGTGATTTCGGGACACAGTACACCGGGGAGCTGTTTTTT; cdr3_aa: CATSDFGTQYTGELFF
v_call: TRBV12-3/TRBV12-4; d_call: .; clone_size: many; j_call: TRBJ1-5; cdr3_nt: TGTGCCAGCAGTTCAAATCAGCCCCAGCATTTT; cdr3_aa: CASSSNQPQHF
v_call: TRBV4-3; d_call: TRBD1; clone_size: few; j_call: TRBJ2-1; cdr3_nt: TGCGCCAGCAGCACCGGGACAGCGGATGGCCATGAGCAGTTCTTC; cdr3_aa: CASSTGTADGHEQFF
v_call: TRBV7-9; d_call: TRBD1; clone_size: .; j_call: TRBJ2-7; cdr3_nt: TGTGCCAGCAGCTTAGAATTGGGACAGGGGACCCACGAGCAGTACTTC; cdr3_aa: CASSLELGQGTHEQYF
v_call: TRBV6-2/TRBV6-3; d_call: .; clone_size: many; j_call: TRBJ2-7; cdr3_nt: TGTGCCAGCAGTGCCGTTGCAGGGGGGTACGAGCAGTACTTC; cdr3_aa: CASSAVAGGYEQYF
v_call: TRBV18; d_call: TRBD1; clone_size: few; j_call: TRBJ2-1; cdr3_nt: TGTGCCAGCTCACCACCGACAGGGGGTTCCTACAATGAGCAGTTCTTC; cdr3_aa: CASSPPTGGSYNEQFF
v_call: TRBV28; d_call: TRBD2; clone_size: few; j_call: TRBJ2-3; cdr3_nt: TGTGCCAGCAGTTGGCCTGGGACTAGCGGGAGGCCGATCACAGATACGCAGTATTTT; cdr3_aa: CASSWPGTSGRPITDTQYF
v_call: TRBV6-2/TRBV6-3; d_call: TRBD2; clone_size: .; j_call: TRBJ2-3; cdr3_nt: TGTGCCAGCAGCCCGGGACTAGCTGTTAGCACAGATACGCAGTATTTT; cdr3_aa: CASSPGLAVSTDTQYF
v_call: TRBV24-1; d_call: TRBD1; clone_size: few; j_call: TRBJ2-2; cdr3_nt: TGTGCCACCAGTGATCAACAGGGGCTTAACACCGGGGAGCTGTTTTTT; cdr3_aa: CATSDQQGLNTGELFF
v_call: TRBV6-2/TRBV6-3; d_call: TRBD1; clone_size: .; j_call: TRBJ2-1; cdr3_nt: TGTGCCCCCAGTTACGAGACAGGGGGCAATGAGCAGTTCTTC; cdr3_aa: CAPSYETGGNEQFF
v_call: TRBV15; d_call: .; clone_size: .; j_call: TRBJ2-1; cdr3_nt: TGTGCCACCAGCAGTGGGTTGTTCCAGAATGAGCAGTTCTTC; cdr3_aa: CATSSGLFQNEQFF
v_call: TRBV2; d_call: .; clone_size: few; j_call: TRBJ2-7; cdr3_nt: TGTGCCAGCAGTGAGAGCCCGCTCGCTAACGAGCAGTACTTC; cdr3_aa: CASSESPLANEQYF
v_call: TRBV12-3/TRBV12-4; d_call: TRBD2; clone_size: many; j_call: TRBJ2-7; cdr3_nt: TGTGCCAGCAGTGGACTAGCTTACGAGCAGTACTTC; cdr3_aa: CASSGLAYEQYF
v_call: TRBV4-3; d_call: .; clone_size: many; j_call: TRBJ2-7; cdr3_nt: TGCGCCAGCAGCCAAGACCGGGGAGACTACGAGCAGTACTTC; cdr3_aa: CASSQDRGDYEQYF
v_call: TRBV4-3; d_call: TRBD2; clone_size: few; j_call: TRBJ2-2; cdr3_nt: TGCGCCAGCAGCGGGAGGGAGGGAAACACCGGGGAGCTGTTTTTT; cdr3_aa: CASSGREGNTGELFF
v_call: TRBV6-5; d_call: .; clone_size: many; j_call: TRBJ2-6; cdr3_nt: TGTGCCAGCAGTTCGGTTCCTGGGGCCAACGTCCTGACTTTC; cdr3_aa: CASSSVPGANVLTF
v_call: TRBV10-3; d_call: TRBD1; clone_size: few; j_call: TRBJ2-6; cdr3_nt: TGTGCCATCAGGGATACAGGGGGCAAGGACTCTGGGGCCAACGTCCTGACTTTC; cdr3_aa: CAIRDTGGKDSGANVLTF
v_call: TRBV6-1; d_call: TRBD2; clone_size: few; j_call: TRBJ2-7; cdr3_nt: TGTGCCAGCAGAGACCAGCGGGAGGCCTCCTACGAGCAGTACTTC; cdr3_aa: CASRDQREASYEQYF
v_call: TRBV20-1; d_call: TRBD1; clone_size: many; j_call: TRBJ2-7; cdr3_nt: TGCAGTGCTAGGGACCCCGGGACAGGGACCTACGAGCAGTACTTC; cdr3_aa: CSARDPGTGTYEQYF
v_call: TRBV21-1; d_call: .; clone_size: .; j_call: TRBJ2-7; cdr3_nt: TGTGCCAGCAGCAAAGGTTGTTACGAGCAGTACTTC; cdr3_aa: CASSKGCYEQYF